This TCR beta chain originates from a study of cytomegalovirus exposure and HLA in healthy donors. Study-wide context: The 120 validation repertoires, a later analysis reported, used the same platform as the 666 repertoires from the first cohort. Study outcomes and limitations: Cytomegalovirus status was reportedly diagnosed by the classifier with high sensitivity and specificity. There were some public TCRs occurring in many donors, but most TCR sequences were rare.

Generated by immunoSEQ multiplex PCR, the TCRdb table keeps only in-frame clones and is missing some. The table lists approximately 150,000 clones, 86% of them singletons. The roughly 120-subject validation cohort, separate from the roughly 700-subject first cohort, included the donors. V dropped 3 bases and J dropped 2; count of bases not matched to a gene: 3. Germline assignment: CDR1 KGHSH and CDR2 LQKENI. The CDR3 runs 15 residues. Turning to this clone: Its matching antigen is unknown.

Sequencing was done on a sample of PBMCs. The receptor comes from a man aged 18 to 30 in good health and CMV-seropositive. This chain uses TRBV18 with TRBJ2-2; 7 nucleotides align to TRBD1. The CDR3, as DNA: TGTGCCAGCTCACCGGGGACAGTCAACACCGGGGAGCTGTTTTTT. Its protein is CASSPGTVNTGELFF.